The clone carrying this T cell receptor (beta chain) was detected a few times. What it binds is not known. Reverse transcribing all isolated RNA meant expressed TCRB transcripts were sequenced. The assay was immunoSEQ multiplex PCR, and TCRdb's table has in-frame clones only and misses some. The sample lists some 300,000 clones; 8% were seen once. CDR1 and CDR2 from the germline V gene are SGDLS and YYNGEE. The CDR3 contains 17 residues. V lost 4 bases to trimming and J lost 3 bases; unmatched junction nucleotides: 12. The data stem from a study of beta chain features in type 1 diabetes. Study-wide results and limits: Within each of all four CD4+ subsets, Type 1 diabetes patients had TCRB CDR3s that were moderately but significantly shorter.

Sequenced input: central memory CD4+ T cells from blood. The origin of this receptor is a woman aged 18-30 years in good health. The genes are TRBV9 and TRBJ2-2; 7 nucleotides agree with TRBD2. In DNA, the CDR3 is TGTGCCAGCAGCAGACGAGGGGCTAGCGGAGACACCGGGGAGCTGTTTTTT. It specifies CASSRRGASGDTGELFF.